Detailed here is one T cell receptor (beta chain). The antigen is undetermined. This entry comes from a study of blood T cells in healthy people across ages. Study outcomes and limitations: Strong correlation existed between TCR beta diversity and naive T cell percentage. Older age went with lower TCR beta diversity per million T cells, in a roughly linear way.

Together with a sample-barcoded 5' primer, a J-beta primer mix was included in a second PCR lasting roughly 6 to 12 cycles. The template-switch adaptor was a 5' adaptor with 12 random nucleotides. It tagged each cDNA molecule. Per-sample output comprised a minimum of 2.5 million paired-end reads containing CDR3. Via MiXCR, TCRdb re-called the 5' RACE reads, giving one row per CDR3 protein. In the table there are about 2 million distinct CDR3 sequences, roughly 52% of which are singletons. Germline V CDR1 and CDR2: SGHTA, FQGNSA. V was trimmed by 4 bases and J by 8 bases, leaving 11 bases between them. This CDR3 is built from 12 residues.

This sequence joins TRBV7-2 and TRBJ1-2; D is uncertain. The receptor was derived from a woman between 40 and 55 years old in good health. The sequencing input was blood. The CDR3, as DNA: TGTGCCAGCAGCTCCGTTATCCTGGGCTACACCTTC. Protein: CASSSVILGYTF. Drawing the rest from reference TRBV7-2 and TRBJ1-2, the complete variable domain is GAGVSQSPSNKVTEKGKDVELRCDPISGHTALYWYRQSLGQGLEFLIYFQGNSAPDKSGLPSDRFSAERTGGSVSTLTIQRTQQEDSAVYLCASSSVILGYTFGSGTRLTVV.